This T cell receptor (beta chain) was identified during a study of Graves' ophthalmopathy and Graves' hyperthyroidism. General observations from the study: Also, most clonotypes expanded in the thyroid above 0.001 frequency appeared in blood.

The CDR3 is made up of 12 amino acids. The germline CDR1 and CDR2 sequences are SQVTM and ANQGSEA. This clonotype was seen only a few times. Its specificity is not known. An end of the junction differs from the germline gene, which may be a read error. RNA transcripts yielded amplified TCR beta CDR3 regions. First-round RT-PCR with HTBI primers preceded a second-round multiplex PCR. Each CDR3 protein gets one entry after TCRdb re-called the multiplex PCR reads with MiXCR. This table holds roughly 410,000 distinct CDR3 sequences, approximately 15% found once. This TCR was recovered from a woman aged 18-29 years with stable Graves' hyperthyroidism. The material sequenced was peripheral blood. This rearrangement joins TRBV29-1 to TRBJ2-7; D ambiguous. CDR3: CSVAGSSYEHYF. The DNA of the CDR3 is TGCAGCGTTGCGGGCAGCTCCTACGAGCATTACTTC.